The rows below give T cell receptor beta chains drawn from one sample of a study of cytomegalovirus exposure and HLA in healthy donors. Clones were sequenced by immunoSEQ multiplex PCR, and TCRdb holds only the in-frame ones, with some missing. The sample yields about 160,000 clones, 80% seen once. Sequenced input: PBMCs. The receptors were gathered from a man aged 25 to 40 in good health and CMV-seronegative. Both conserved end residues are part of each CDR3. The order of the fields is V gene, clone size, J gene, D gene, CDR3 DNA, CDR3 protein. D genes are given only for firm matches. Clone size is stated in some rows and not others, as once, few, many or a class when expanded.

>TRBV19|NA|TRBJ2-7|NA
TGTGCCAGTAGTTCGTCACTAGCTATGGTCTACGAGCAGTACTTC
CASSSSLAMVYEQYF
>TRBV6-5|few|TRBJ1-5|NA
TGTGCCAGCATGCGCAGCAATCAGCCCCAGCATTTT
CASMRSNQPQHF
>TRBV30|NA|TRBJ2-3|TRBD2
TGTGCCTGGAGGGGACTAGCGGGAAGAGTCACAGATACGCAGTATTTT
CAWRGLAGRVTDTQYF
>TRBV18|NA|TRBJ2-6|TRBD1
TGTGCCAGCTCAGGGACAGGTAGCTCTGGGGCCAACGTCCTGACTTTC
CASSGTGSSGANVLTF
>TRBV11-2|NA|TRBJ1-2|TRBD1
TGTGCCAGCAGCACCAGGACAGGGAGCACCCTTGGCTACACCTTC
CASSTRTGSTLGYTF
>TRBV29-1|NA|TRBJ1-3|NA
TGCAGCGCCACGCGGGACTCTGGAAACACCATATATTTT
CSATRDSGNTIYF
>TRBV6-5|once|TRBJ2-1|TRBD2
TGTGCCAGCAGTTATGAAATTAGCGGGGGTTCCTATGAGCAGTTCTTC
CASSYEISGGSYEQFF
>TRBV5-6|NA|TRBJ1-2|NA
TGTGCCAGCAGCCTTGACAATGGTGGCTACACCTTC
CASSLDNGGYTF
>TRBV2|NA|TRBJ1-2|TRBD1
TGTGCCAGTGGACAGGGGGCCCTTGACTATGGCTACACCTTC
CASGQGALDYGYTF
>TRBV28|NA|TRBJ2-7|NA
TGTGCCAGCAGTGTACCCCTCGGGACTCTGGGCGAGTACGAGCAGTACTTC
CASSVPLGTLGEYEQYF
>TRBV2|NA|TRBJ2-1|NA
TGTGCCAGCAGTGAAGCGATACTTACCTCCTACAATGAGCAGTTCTTC
CASSEAILTSYNEQFF
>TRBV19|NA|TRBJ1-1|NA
TGTGCCAGTAGTACATTCGGGGGGTTAATCGCGAACACTGAAGCTTTCTTT
CASSTFGGLIANTEAFF
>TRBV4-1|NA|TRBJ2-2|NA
TGCGCCAGCAGCCCCTTCGGGGGGCTGAACACCGGGGAGCTGTTTTTT
CASSPFGGLNTGELFF
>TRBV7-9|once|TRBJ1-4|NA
TGTTCCAGCAGCCGCGAGTGGTCTAATGAAAAACTGTTTTTT
CSSSREWSNEKLFF
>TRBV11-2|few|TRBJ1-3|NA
TGTGCCAGCAGCTTGCGGGTAGCTGGAAACACCATATATTTT
CASSLRVAGNTIYF
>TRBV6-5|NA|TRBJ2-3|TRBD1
TGTGCCAGCAGTTACAGGGCAGGGGGAACAGATACGCAGTATTTT
CASSYRAGGTDTQYF
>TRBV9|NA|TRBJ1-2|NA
TGTGCCAGCAGCGTAGAGAGGACAGTGACGATGTATGGCTACACCTTC
CASSVERTVTMYGYTF
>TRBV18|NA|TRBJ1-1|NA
TGTGCCAGCTCACCGGTTACAGACATGAACACTGAAGCTTTCTTT
CASSPVTDMNTEAFF
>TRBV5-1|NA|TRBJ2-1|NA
TGCGCCTGCCGGACGGGATACAATGAGCAGTTCTTC
CACRTGYNEQFF
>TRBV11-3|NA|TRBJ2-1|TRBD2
TGTGCCAGCAGCTTAGTAGCTAGCGGGCGTGAGCAGTTCTTC
CASSLVASGREQFF
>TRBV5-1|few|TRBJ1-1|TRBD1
TGCGCCAGCAGCTTGAGACAGGGGGGGAGGAACACTGAAGCTTTCTTT
CASSLRQGGRNTEAFF
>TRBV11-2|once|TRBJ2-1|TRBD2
TGTGCCAGCAGCTTAGATTCAAGACTAGCGGGAGGCAATGAGCAGTTCTTC
CASSLDSRLAGGNEQFF
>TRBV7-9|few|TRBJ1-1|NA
TGTGCCAGCACTGCGGGGGGGATGGGTATGGGAGCTTTCTTT
CASTAGGMGMGAFF
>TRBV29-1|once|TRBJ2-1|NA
TGCAGCGTCGAGGGCTACGGCTGGGGAAATGAGCAGTTCTTC
CSVEGYGWGNEQFF
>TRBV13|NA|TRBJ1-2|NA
TGTGCCAGCAGCTCGGGCCGGGATGGTCGCTATGGCTACACCTTC
CASSSGRDGRYGYTF